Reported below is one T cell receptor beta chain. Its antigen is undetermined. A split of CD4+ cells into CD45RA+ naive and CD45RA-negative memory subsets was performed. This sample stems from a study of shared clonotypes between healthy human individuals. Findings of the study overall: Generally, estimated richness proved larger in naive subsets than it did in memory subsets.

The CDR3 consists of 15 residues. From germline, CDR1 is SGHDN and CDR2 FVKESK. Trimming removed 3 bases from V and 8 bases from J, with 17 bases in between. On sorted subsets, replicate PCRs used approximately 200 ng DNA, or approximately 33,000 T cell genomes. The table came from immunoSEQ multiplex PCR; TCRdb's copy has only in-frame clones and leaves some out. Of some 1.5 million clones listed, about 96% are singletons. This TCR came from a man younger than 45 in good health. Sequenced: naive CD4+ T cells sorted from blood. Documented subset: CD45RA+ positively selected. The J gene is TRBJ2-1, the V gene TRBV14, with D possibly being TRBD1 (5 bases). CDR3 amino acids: CASSQDKKFRHEQFF. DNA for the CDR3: TGTGCCAGCAGCCAGGACAAAAAGTTCCGGCATGAGCAGTTCTTC.